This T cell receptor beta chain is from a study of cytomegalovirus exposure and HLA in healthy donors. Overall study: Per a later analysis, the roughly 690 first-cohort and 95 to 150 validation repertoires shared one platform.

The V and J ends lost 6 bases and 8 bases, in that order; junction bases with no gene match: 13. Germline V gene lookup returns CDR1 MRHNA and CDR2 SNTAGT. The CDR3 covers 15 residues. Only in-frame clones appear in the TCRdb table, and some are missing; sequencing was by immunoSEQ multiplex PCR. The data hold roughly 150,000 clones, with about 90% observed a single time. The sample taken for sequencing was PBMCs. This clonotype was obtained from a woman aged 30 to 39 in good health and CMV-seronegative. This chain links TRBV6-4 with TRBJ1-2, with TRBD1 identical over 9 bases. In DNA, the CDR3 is TGTGCCAGCAGCGCCCGAACAGGGGGCGCGATCGGCTACACCTTC. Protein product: CASSARTGGAIGYTF.